This is a list of T cell receptor beta chains from one sample in a study of T cells in Graves' hyperthyroidism and ophthalmopathy. TCRdb re-analysed the multiplex PCR reads in MiXCR, keeping a single row per CDR3 protein. The sample lists hundreds of thousands of distinct CDR3 sequences, 38% occurring once. The sample was blood. These receptors originate from a man younger than 35 with Graves' hyperthyroidism. The CDR3 runs from the conserved cysteine through the conserved F or W. Each record gives: D gene, V gene, clone size, J gene, CDR3 DNA, CDR3 protein. The D gene is left open where the match is weak. The size of a clone is reported for some rows only, either as once, few or many, or as a class for expanded clones.

>-|TRBV10-3|-|TRBJ1-6
TGTGCCATCAGTGATCCGCCTCATTCACCCCTCCACTTT
CAISDPPHSPLHF
>TRBD2|TRBV15|-|TRBJ2-5
TGTGCCACCAGCGGGACTAGCGGGGAGACCCAGTACTTC
CATSGTSGETQYF
>-|TRBV2|-|TRBJ1-2
TGTGCCAGCAGGAGGAGGGAGGCTAACTATGGCTACACCTTC
CASRRREANYGYTF
>-|TRBV5-4|few|TRBJ2-5
TGTGCCAGCAGCTTGGCTCGTGGGGCCACCCAAGAGACCCAGTACTTC
CASSLARGATQETQYF
>TRBD2|TRBV11-2|-|TRBJ2-2
TGTGCCAGCAGCCCCCACGGACTAGCGGGGGACACCGGGGAGCTGTTTTTT
CASSPHGLAGDTGELFF
>-|TRBV15|many|TRBJ2-5
TGTGCCACCAGCAGGGGACAATCACAAGAGACCCAGTACTTC
CATSRGQSQETQYF
>-|TRBV4-1|many|TRBJ1-1
TGCGCCAGCAGCCAACTACTGAACACTGAAGCTTTCTTT
CASSQLLNTEAFF
>TRBD2|TRBV2|-|TRBJ2-5
TGTGCCAGCAGAGGGGGGACTAGCGGCCAAGAGACCCAGTACTTC
CASRGGTSGQETQYF
>-|TRBV12-3/TRBV12-4|-|TRBJ1-5
TGTGCCAGCAGCCGTTCCTGGAGCAATCAGCCCCAGCATTTT
CASSRSWSNQPQHF
>TRBD1|TRBV7-9|few|TRBJ1-2
TGTGCCAGCAGCGGCGAAAGGACAGGGCATGGCTACACCTTC
CASSGERTGHGYTF
>-|TRBV3-1|once|TRBJ1-1
TGTGCCAGCCGAAGTCTACAGCCCGACACTGAAGCTTTCTTT
CASRSLQPDTEAFF
>TRBD1|TRBV12-3/TRBV12-4|-|TRBJ2-7
TGTGCCAGCAGTTTAAAGAGGGGGACAGGGAGCTCCTACGAGCAGTACTTC
CASSLKRGTGSSYEQYF
>-|TRBV29-1|few|TRBJ1-5
TGCAGCTTGTACGAAGGAGATCAGCCCCAGCATTTT
CSLYEGDQPQHF
>-|TRBV10-3|-|TRBJ1-4
TGTGCCATCAGTGGGGCGGAAGAGAAACTGTTTTTT
CAISGAEEKLFF
>-|TRBV2|many|TRBJ2-7
TGTGCCAGCGTGGGGAGCTCCTACGAGCAGTACTTC
CASVGSSYEQYF
>-|TRBV10-3|many|TRBJ1-1
TGTGCCACAAAACGGGGGGAGGATACGATTGAAGCTTTCTTT
CATKRGEDTIEAFF
>-|TRBV2|many|TRBJ2-7
TGTGCCACCCACGAGCAGTACTTC
CATHEQYF
>-|TRBV9|-|TRBJ1-3
TGTGCCAGCAGCGAGACAGCCTTCTCTGGAAACACCATATATTTT
CASSETAFSGNTIYF
>-|TRBV19|many|TRBJ2-2
TGTGCCAGTAGTCCCATCGCTGACGGGGAGCTGTTTTTT
CASSPIADGELFF
>-|TRBV7-2|-|TRBJ1-3
TGTGCCAGCAGTACCTCAGACAGCTCTGGAAACACCATATATTTT
CASSTSDSSGNTIYF
>TRBD1|TRBV29-1|many|TRBJ1-3
TGCAGCGTGGAGACAGGGGAAAGAAACACCATATATTTT
CSVETGERNTIYF
>-|TRBV29-1|many|TRBJ1-1
TGCAGCGTTGCAGGGTTTGGGCACACTGAAGCTTTCTTT
CSVAGFGHTEAFF
>-|TRBV19|many|TRBJ1-2
TGTGCCTGCCGTTCCGGTGGCTACACCTTC
CACRSGGYTF
>-|TRBV10-3|-|TRBJ1-1
TGTGCCATCAGCCAAGCCGTCATCGGCACTGAAGCTTTCTTT
CAISQAVIGTEAFF
>-|TRBV5-6|-|TRBJ2-7
TGTGCCAGCAGCTTGTGGACCCACGAGCAGTACTTC
CASSLWTHEQYF
>-|TRBV7-2|-|TRBJ1-1
TGCGCCAGCAGCTCAACGCGCGGGGTACTAAACACTGAAGCTTTCTTT
CASSSTRGVLNTEAFF
>TRBD1|TRBV7-4|once|TRBJ2-2
TGTGCCGGCAGCATCTCGGGACAGGGCGACACCGGGGAGCTGTTTTTT
CAGSISGQGDTGELFF
>-|TRBV20-1|many|TRBJ1-2
TGCAGTGCTACGCGCCGGGACATTGGCTACACCTTC
CSATRRDIGYTF
>-|TRBV12-3/TRBV12-4|once|TRBJ2-3
TGTGCCAGCACCCCTCGGGATACGCAGTATTTT
CASTPRDTQYF
>TRBD1|TRBV7-8|-|TRBJ2-1
TGTGTCAGCAGCTTAGCCCCCGGGACAGACAATGAGCAGTTCTTC
CVSSLAPGTDNEQFF
>TRBD2|TRBV7-6|many|TRBJ2-7
TGTGCCAGCAGCCCAACTAGCGGGAGTTACGAGCAGTACTTC
CASSPTSGSYEQYF
>-|TRBV7-2|-|TRBJ2-5
TGTGCCAGCAGCTTAGATCCGGGGGACATACAGAACTTC
CASSLDPGDIQNF
>-|TRBV15|-|TRBJ2-6
TGTGCCACCAGCAGACCTACATTGGGTGCTGGGGCCAACGTCCTGACTTTC
CATSRPTLGAGANVLTF
>-|TRBV10-3|many|TRBJ1-5
TGTGCCATCAGTGAATCCTACGGAAGCAATCAGCCCCAGCATTTT
CAISESYGSNQPQHF
>TRBD1|TRBV2|-|TRBJ1-5
TGTGCCAGCAGGGAGGGACAGGGAGAGTGGGCCAGTCAGCCCCAGCATTTT
CASREGQGEWASQPQHF
>-|TRBV20-1|many|TRBJ2-5
TGCAGTGCTAGAGATAAGGGTTGGGAGACCCAGTACTTC
CSARDKGWETQYF
>-|TRBV7-2|-|TRBJ1-1
TGTGCCAGCTCACCACTCCCCTGGGGGCGCTTGGACACTGAAGCTTTCTTT
CASSPLPWGRLDTEAFF
>TRBD2|TRBV5-1|few|TRBJ2-5
TGCGCCAGCAGCTCTGGGCGACTAGCGGGAGAGACCCAGTACTTC
CASSSGRLAGETQYF
>-|TRBV4-1|-|TRBJ2-5
TGTGCCAGCAGCCAGGTGGGCGTTTTAGAGACCCAGTACTTC
CASSQVGVLETQYF
>-|TRBV9|few|TRBJ2-2
TGTGCCAGCAGCCCGCGAGGCGAGGCCGGGGAGCTGTTTTTT
CASSPRGEAGELFF
>-|TRBV15|few|TRBJ2-6
TGTGCCACCAGCACCACGGACGGAGGGGCCTACGTCCTGACTTTC
CATSTTDGGAYVLTF
>-|TRBV20-1|-|TRBJ1-2
TGCAGTGCCCCGGGACTTGGCTACACCTTC
CSAPGLGYTF
>-|TRBV7-9|-|TRBJ1-1
TGTGCCAGCAGCGATGATCACCAATTGAACACTGAAGCTTTCTTT
CASSDDHQLNTEAFF
>-|TRBV10-3|many|TRBJ2-5
TGTGCCATCAGTGAGTCGAGTGAGACCCAGTACTTC
CAISESSETQYF
>TRBD1|TRBV12-3/TRBV12-4|-|TRBJ2-7
TGTGCCAGCAGCGGGGACAGGGGGAAGAGTGAGCAGTACTTC
CASSGDRGKSEQYF
>TRBD2|TRBV7-3|-|TRBJ2-5
TGTGCCAGCAGCGATTCCGGGGGGCGGGGGGCGAAGACCCAGTACTTC
CASSDSGGRGAKTQYF
>TRBD1|TRBV5-1|many|TRBJ1-2
TGCGCCAGCAGCTTCGACAGGGGTGGCTACACCTTC
CASSFDRGGYTF
>-|TRBV5-6|few|TRBJ2-7
TGTGCCAGCAGCTTGGCCCCCAGGGACTACGAGCAGTACTTC
CASSLAPRDYEQYF
>-|TRBV2|few|TRBJ2-5
TGTGCCAGCAGTCCTTGGGAGGGGGGAGAGACCCAGTACTTC
CASSPWEGGETQYF
>-|TRBV7-9|-|TRBJ2-5
TGTGCCAGCAGCCAAGAAAGAACGCGCCAAGAGACCCAGTACTTC
CASSQERTRQETQYF
>TRBD2|TRBV29-1|-|TRBJ2-2
TGTGCCAGCAGTCTACTAGCGGGAGTAATAGGCGGGGAGCTGTTTTTT
CASSLLAGVIGGELFF
>TRBD2|TRBV7-8|few|TRBJ2-7
TGTGCCAGCAGCCCCAGCAGGGTCTGGACTAGCGCCTCCTACGAGCAGTACTTC
CASSPSRVWTSASYEQYF